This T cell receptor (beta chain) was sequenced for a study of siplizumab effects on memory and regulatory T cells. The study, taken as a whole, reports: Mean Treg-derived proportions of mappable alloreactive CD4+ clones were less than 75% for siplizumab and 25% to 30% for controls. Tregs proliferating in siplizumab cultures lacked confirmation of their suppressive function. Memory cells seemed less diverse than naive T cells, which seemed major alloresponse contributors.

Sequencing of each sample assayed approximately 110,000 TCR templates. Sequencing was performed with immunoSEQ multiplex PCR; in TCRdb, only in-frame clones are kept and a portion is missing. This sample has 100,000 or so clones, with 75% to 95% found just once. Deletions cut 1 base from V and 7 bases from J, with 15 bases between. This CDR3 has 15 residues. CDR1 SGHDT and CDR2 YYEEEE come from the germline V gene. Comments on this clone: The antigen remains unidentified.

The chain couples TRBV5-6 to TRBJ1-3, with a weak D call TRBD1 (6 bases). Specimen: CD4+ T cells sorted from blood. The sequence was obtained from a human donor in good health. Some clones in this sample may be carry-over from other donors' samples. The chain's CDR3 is CASSLRGGLGNTIYF. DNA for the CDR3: TGTGCCAGCAGCTTGAGGGGGGGCCTGGGGAACACCATATATTTT.